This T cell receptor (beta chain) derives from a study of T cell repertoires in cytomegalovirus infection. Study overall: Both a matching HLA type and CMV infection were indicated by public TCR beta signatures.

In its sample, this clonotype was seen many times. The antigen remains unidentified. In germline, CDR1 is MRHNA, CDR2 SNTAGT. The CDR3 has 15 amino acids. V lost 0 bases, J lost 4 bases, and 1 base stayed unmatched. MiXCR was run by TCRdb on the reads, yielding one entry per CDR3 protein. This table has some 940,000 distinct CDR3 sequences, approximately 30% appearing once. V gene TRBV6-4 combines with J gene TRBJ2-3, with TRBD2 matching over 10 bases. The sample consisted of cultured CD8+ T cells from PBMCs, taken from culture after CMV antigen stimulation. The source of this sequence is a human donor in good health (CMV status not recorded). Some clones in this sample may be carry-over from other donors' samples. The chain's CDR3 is CASSDSSGGPDTQYF. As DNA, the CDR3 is TGTGCCAGCAGTGACTCTAGCGGGGGGCCAGATACGCAGTATTTT.